This is a list of T cell receptor beta chains from one sample in a study of siplizumab effects on memory and regulatory T cells. Method: immunoSEQ multiplex PCR; TCRdb's copy keeps in-frame clones and lacks some. The sample contains around 110,000 clones, around 94% of which appear only once. Sequenced input: non-Treg CD4+ T cells sorted from blood. The receptors shown here come from a human donor in good health. The CDR3 runs from the conserved cysteine through the conserved F or W. D genes are given only for firm matches. A clone size is listed for some rows: how often the clone was seen (once, few, many), or a class if it is expanded.

cdr3_aa cdr3_nt j_call clone_size v_call d_call
CASSLSGRIEETQYF TGCGCCAGCAGCTTGTCGGGCCGAATAGAAGAGACCCAGTACTTC TRBJ2-5 NA TRBV5-1 NA
CASAIPGNEQFF TGTGCCAGCGCGATACCAGGGAATGAGCAGTTCTTC TRBJ2-1 NA TRBV5-6 NA
CASSTGTAGTQYF TGTGCCAGCAGCACCGGGACGGCGGGGACCCAGTACTTC TRBJ2-5 few TRBV11-2 NA
CASSQARLAGLGELFF TGCGCCAGCAGCCAAGCAAGACTAGCGGGTCTCGGGGAGCTGTTTTTT TRBJ2-2 NA TRBV4-1 TRBD2
CASSLAGADYGYTF TGTGCCAGCAGCCTGGCAGGGGCGGACTATGGCTACACCTTC TRBJ1-2 medium-sized TRBV6-5 NA
CASSLQMSSYEQYF TGCGCCAGCAGCTTACAGATGAGCTCCTACGAGCAGTACTTC TRBJ2-7 NA TRBV5-1 NA
CASSERNTEAFF TGTGCCAGCAGTGAGCGAAACACTGAAGCTTTCTTT TRBJ1-1 NA TRBV6-5 NA
CAKHPTPGGYTGELFF TGTGCCAAGCACCCCACCCCAGGGGGCTACACCGGGGAGCTGTTTTTT TRBJ2-2 NA TRBV7-9 TRBD1
CASSQSSGWNDGYTF TGTGCCAGCAGCCAATCCAGTGGGTGGAACGATGGCTACACCTTC TRBJ1-2 NA TRBV4-2 NA
CASSPHGTGRDTQYF TGTGCCAGCAGCCCACACGGGACAGGGAGGGATACGCAGTATTTT TRBJ2-3 NA TRBV11-2 TRBD1
CSARSYNEQFF TGCAGTGCTCGATCATACAATGAGCAGTTCTTC TRBJ2-1 NA TRBV20-1 NA
CAISLQGATEAFF TGTGCCATCAGTTTACAGGGAGCCACTGAAGCTTTCTTT TRBJ1-1 NA TRBV10-3 NA
CASSLFGGPYEQYF TGTGCCAGCAGCTTATTTGGGGGCCCCTACGAGCAGTACTTC TRBJ2-7 NA TRBV7-9 NA
CASSEGGPGEAFF TGTGCCAGCAGTGAAGGGGGGCCGGGTGAAGCTTTCTTT TRBJ1-1 once TRBV25-1 NA
CAVPGGEQFF TGTGCCGTCCCGGGGGGTGAGCAGTTCTTC TRBJ2-1 NA TRBV6-8 TRBD2
CASARPSSGKGVTDTQYF TGTGCCAGCGCCAGACCTTCTAGCGGGAAAGGCGTTACAGATACGCAGTATTTT TRBJ2-3 NA TRBV21-1 NA
CASSFSLRLANTGELFF TGTGCCAGCAGCTTTTCACTCAGGCTGGCGAACACCGGGGAGCTGTTTTTT TRBJ2-2 NA TRBV7-9 NA
CASSYTGTVNTEAFF TGTGCCAGCAGTTATACCGGGACGGTGAACACTGAAGCTTTCTTT TRBJ1-1 NA TRBV6-5 NA
CASRGQREQFF TGTGCCAGCAGGGGACAGAGGGAGCAGTTCTTC TRBJ2-1 NA TRBV7-9 TRBD1
CASSLEGLSSTEAFF TGCGCCAGCAGCTTGGAAGGGCTATCGAGCACTGAAGCTTTCTTT TRBJ1-1 NA TRBV5-1 NA
CASSLVAVSGNTIYF TGTGCCAGCAGCTTGGTGGCTGTCTCTGGAAACACCATATATTTT TRBJ1-3 NA TRBV5-5 NA
CASSYSSATGELFF TGTGCCAGCAGTTACTCATCTGCAACCGGGGAGCTGTTTTTT TRBJ2-2 NA TRBV6-6 NA
CASSPNDVDYNEQFF TGTGCCAGCTCACCGAACGATGTGGACTACAATGAGCAGTTCTTC TRBJ2-1 few TRBV18 NA
CASSPLGTVSYEQYF TGTGCCAGCAGCCCACTCGGGACCGTGTCCTACGAGCAGTACTTC TRBJ2-7 NA TRBV11-2 NA
CASSVDGAQPQHF TGTGCCAGCAGCGTAGATGGGGCTCAGCCCCAGCATTTT TRBJ1-5 once TRBV9 NA
CASSYDGGYTF TGTGCCAGCAGTTACGACGGTGGCTACACCTTC TRBJ1-2 NA TRBV6-5 NA
CASSSEPYQPQHF TGCGCCAGCAGCTCGGAACCTTATCAGCCCCAGCATTTT TRBJ1-5 NA TRBV5-1 NA
CASRIWAAGSYEQYF TGTGCCAGCCGTATTTGGGCGGCAGGCTCCTACGAGCAGTACTTC TRBJ2-7 NA TRBV5-4 NA
CASSLLAGGTDTQYF TGTGCCAGCAGCTTGCTAGCGGGGGGCACAGATACGCAGTATTTT TRBJ2-3 NA TRBV5-8 TRBD2
CASSRGNYEQYF TGTGCCAGCAGCAGGGGGAACTACGAGCAGTACTTC TRBJ2-7 NA TRBV6-5 TRBD1
CSVDSRTGETQYF TGCAGCGTTGATAGTCGGACTGGTGAGACCCAGTACTTC TRBJ2-5 once TRBV29-1 NA
CASSMGDSQISNYGYTF TGTGCCAGTAGTATGGGGGACAGCCAAATATCTAACTATGGCTACACCTTC TRBJ1-2 NA TRBV19 TRBD1
CSVEGQGYEQYF TGCAGCGTTGAAGGACAGGGTTACGAGCAGTACTTC TRBJ2-7 once TRBV29-1 TRBD1
CASSSGTKETQYF TGCGCCAGCTCCTCCGGGACGAAAGAGACCCAGTACTTC TRBJ2-5 NA TRBV5-1 NA
CASRGPSNQPQHF TGTGCCAGCAGGGGGCCTAGCAATCAGCCCCAGCATTTT TRBJ1-5 few TRBV2 NA
CASSPGGNYGYTF TGTGCCAGCTCACCGGGAGGGAACTATGGCTACACCTTC TRBJ1-2 NA TRBV18 NA
CATSRGGLAGGQFF TGTGCCACCAGCAGAGGAGGACTAGCGGGGGGACAGTTCTTC TRBJ2-1 NA TRBV15 TRBD2
CASSFKGTATDTQYF TGTGCCAGCAGCTTTAAGGGGACTGCGACAGATACGCAGTATTTT TRBJ2-3 NA TRBV5-4 NA
CASSYLGGTYNEQFF TGTGCCAGCAGTTACTTAGGGGGGACCTACAATGAGCAGTTCTTC TRBJ2-1 NA TRBV6-5 NA
CASSLAASGSPQYF TGTGCCAGCAGCTTGGCCGCTAGCGGTAGTCCGCAGTATTTT TRBJ2-3 NA TRBV5-4 TRBD2